Shown below are 14 T cell receptor beta chains from a single sample sequenced in a study of T-cell reconstitution after alpha-beta-depleted transplantation in children. Preparation of the TCRbeta library used unique molecular identifiers. TCRdb re-analysed the PCR reads in MiXCR, keeping a single row per CDR3 protein. This sample has approximately 85,000 distinct CDR3 sequences; roughly 14% occur once, and the top ten carry 25% to 30%. Sequenced here: PBMCs, mostly from graft donor cells, sampled 180 days after TCRalphabeta/CD19-depleted stem cell transplant. The receptor source for this set is a male patient between 2 and 10 years old who had a stem cell transplant for acute lymphoblastic leukemia, so the T cells may come from the graft donor.

The chain has TRBV20-1 and TRBJ2-7; D is uncertain. This CDR3 spans 10 amino acids. V was clipped by 6 bases and J by 9 bases, with 12 bases between them. Germline assignment: CDR1 DFQATT and CDR2 SNEGSKA (reference sequence). In nucleotides, the CDR3 is TGCAGTGCGTCCCTTGGGCCGCAGTACTTC. Protein: CSASLGPQYF.

This clonotype has at least ten counts. The chain couples TRBV6-1 to TRBJ2-1; 12 positions match TRBD2. Germline V CDR1 and CDR2: MNHNS, SASEGT. V lost 6 bases to trimming and J lost 8 bases; unmatched junction nucleotides: 11. CDR3 length: 16 amino acids. The CDR3 DNA sequence: TGTGCCAGCAGCCGTCTGCTAGCGGGAGGGCCACATGAGCAGTTCTTC. It encodes CASSRLLAGGPHEQFF.

This rearrangement joins TRBV10-3 to TRBJ2-7, with 7 bases lining up with TRBD1. Germline-derived CDR1 and CDR2 are ENHRY and SYGVKD. After removal of 6 bases from V and 6 bases from J, the junction contained 14 bases not matched to a gene. The CDR3 extends over 15 amino acids. The CDR3 protein is CAISPDRKGKREQYF. The DNA of the CDR3 is TGTGCCATCAGCCCGGACAGGAAAGGTAAACGCGAGCAGTACTTC.

In its sample, this clonotype was seen a few times. This rearrangement joins TRBV5-1 to TRBJ1-1; D remains unclear. Germline V lookup: CDR1 SGHRS, CDR2 YFSETQ. This CDR3 has 15 amino acids. V lost 0 bases and J 10 bases, leaving 19 bases between the germline ends. CDR3 residues: CASSLEAPWSRGAFF. The CDR3 DNA reads TGCGCCAGCAGCTTGGAGGCCCCATGGTCCCGAGGAGCTTTCTTT.

Only a few counts were recorded for this clonotype. The rearrangement joins TRBV7-3 to TRBJ2-5; tentatively, D is TRBD2 (5 bases). The CDR3 has 14 residues. The V gene's germline CDR1 is SGHTA and CDR2 FQGTGA. V was trimmed by 6 bases and J by 2 bases, leaving 13 bases between them. This CDR3 is CASSPGTGQETQYF. The DNA for the CDR3 is TGTGCCAGCAGTCCCGGCACGGGACAAGAGACCCAGTACTTC.

The chain has TRBV7-8 and TRBJ2-7, with TRBD1 identical over 8 bases. The V gene end was trimmed by 2 bases and the J gene end by 5 bases; junction bases not matched to a gene: 8. The CDR3 spans 15 residues. Germline CDR1 reads SGHVS; CDR2 reads FQNEAQ. CDR3 sequence: CASSLLNRGSDEQYF. The CDR3 bases are TGTGCCAGCAGCTTACTTAACAGGGGGAGCGACGAGCAGTACTTC. Looking up the rest from reference TRBV7-8 and TRBJ2-7 gives the full variable domain: GAGVSQSPRYKVAKRGQDVALRCDPISGHVSLFWYQQALGQGPEFLTYFQNEAQLDKSGLPSDRFFAERPEGSVSTLKIQRTQQEDSAVYLCASSLLNRGSDEQYFGPGTRLTVT.

This chain connects TRBV20-1 to TRBJ1-1; weak D call: TRBD1 (6 bases). V lost 6 bases, J lost 6 bases, and 17 bases lay in between. Germline V lookup: CDR1 DFQATT, CDR2 SNEGSKA (reference sequence). The CDR3 has 13 residues. CDR3 amino acids: CSARGGLGAEAFF. Written as DNA, the CDR3 is TGCAGTGCCCGAGGGGGGTTAGGCGCTGAAGCTTTCTTT.

The table lists this clonotype with many counts. The V and J genes are TRBV4-2 and TRBJ2-7; 8 bases are shared with TRBD2. Germline CDR1 reads LGHNA; CDR2 reads YNFKEQ. The trim removed 1 base at V and 0 bases at J, leaving 5 bases unmatched. There are 16 residues in the CDR3. The CDR3 DNA reads TGTGCCAGCAGCCAAGGCGGGGGGATCACCTCCTACGAGCAGTACTTC. Translated: CASSQGGGITSYEQYF.

As for this clonotype: A much larger clone differs by one base, so this may be a read error. This chain joins TRBV7-2 and TRBJ2-7; 8 positions agree with TRBD2. The CDR3 runs to 15 residues. The germline V gene has CDR1 SGHTA and CDR2 FQGNSA. CDR3 in amino acids: CAGSLETGGPYEQYF. CDR3 nucleotides: TGTGCCGGCAGCTTAGAAACGGGAGGGCCGTACGAGCAGTACTTC.

A few counts support this clonotype. The chain links TRBV20-1 to TRBJ2-5; TRBD2 agrees at 10 bases. The CDR3 contains 13 residues. Trimming cost V 5 bases and J 5 bases; bases outside gene matches: 5. Looked up from germline, CDR1 is DFQATT and CDR2 is SNEGSKA (reference sequence). CDR3 coding DNA: TGCAGTGCTCAGCGGGAGGGCCTCGAGACCCAGTACTTC. Encoded protein: CSAQREGLETQYF.

This clonotype was observed at least ten times. V is TRBV3-1 and J is TRBJ2-7; 7 bases align to TRBD1. CDR1 is LGHDT, CDR2 YNNKEL, per germline (reference sequence). After removal of 4 bases from V and 0 bases from J, the junction contained 3 bases not matched to a gene. The CDR3 runs 14 residues. CDR3 protein: CASSPWDSSYEQYF. CDR3 sequence (DNA): TGTGCCAGCAGCCCTTGGGACAGCTCCTACGAGCAGTACTTC.

This clonotype was detected only once. The junction does not match germline at one end; this may be a read error. The rearrangement uses TRBV28 and TRBJ2-3; D is uncertain. CDR1 and CDR2 (germline): MDHEN, SYDVKM. The CDR3 length is 13 residues. The CDR3: CASCFVVLDTQYF. The DNA of the CDR3 is TGTGCCAGCTGTTTTGTCGTTTTGGATACGCAGTATTTT.

CDR3 sequence reads: CATSDGQGMRELFF. The CDR3 bases are TGTGCCACCAGTGACGGACAGGGTATGAGGGAGCTGTTTTTT. The chain couples TRBV24-1 to TRBJ2-2, with 8 bases lining up with TRBD1. CDR3 length: 14 residues. The junction had 6 bases not matched to a gene; V was cut back by 4 bases and J by 9 bases. The germline V gene encodes CDR1 KGHDR and CDR2 SFDVKD.

This clonotype occurred many times. The chain recombines TRBV29-1 with TRBJ2-3; D is unresolved. CDR3 length: 12 amino acids. Germline lookup yields CDR1 SQVTM and CDR2 ANQGSEA. V lost 6 bases and J 3 bases, leaving 10 bases between the germline ends. CDR3 in DNA: TGCAGCGTAGATACTCCGACAGATACGCAGTATTTT. Translated: CSVDTPTDTQYF.